One and the same sample provided the 30 T cell receptor beta chains below, sequenced in a study of blood T cells in healthy people across ages. Combining a sample-barcoded 5' primer with a J-beta primer mix, a second PCR ran for about 6 to 12 cycles. TCRdb reanalysed the 5' RACE reads using MiXCR and keeps one entry per CDR3 protein. The top ten clones hold less than 20% of a sample with roughly 500,000 distinct CDR3 sequences, 27% of them seen once. The source material was blood. Receptors originate from a woman in her seventies in good health.

The rearrangement links TRBV7-2 to TRBJ2-1, with D maybe TRBD2 (6 bases). V was pared by 2 bases and J by 6 bases, with 11 bases between. Germline V gives CDR1 SGHTA, CDR2 FQGNSA. The CDR3 extends over 14 amino acids. The CDR3 spells CASSLIAGRNEQFF. CDR3 nucleotides: TGTGCCAGCAGCTTAATTGCGGGGCGCAATGAGCAGTTCTTC.

This clonotype has at least ten counts. The CDR3 coding sequence is TGCGCCAGCAGCCCCTCGGGACTCCGGACCCCGCAAGAGACCCAGTACTTC. The encoded protein is CASSPSGLRTPQETQYF. The chain has TRBV5-1 and TRBJ2-5; TRBD2 is a possible D gene (6 bases). Germline CDR1 SGHRS, CDR2 YFSETQ. The CDR3 totals 17 residues. The germline V and J ends were trimmed by 4 bases and 2 bases, with 21 bases remaining between them.

The table lists this clonotype with a few counts. This chain connects TRBV4-2 to TRBJ1-3; D may be TRBD1 (5 bases). The V and J ends lost 4 bases and 4 bases respectively, with 17 bases between them. Per the germline V gene, CDR1 is LGHNA and CDR2 is YNFKEQ. The CDR3 loop spans 16 amino acids. CDR3 in DNA: TGTGCCAGCAGCCCTAGGAGGGCGGGGACCGGAAACACCATATATTTT. Amino acids: CASSPRRAGTGNTIYF.

The rearrangement uses TRBV7-2 and TRBJ1-1, with a possible D match to TRBD1 (6 bases). Germline CDR1 is SGHTA and CDR2 is FQGNSA. The CDR3 runs 14 residues. Trimming shortened V by 3 bases and J by 6 bases, and 14 bases separated the two germline ends. Written as DNA, the CDR3 is TGTGCCAGCAGCTTTACAGGGCCAGACTCTGAAGCTTTCTTT. This encodes CASSFTGPDSEAFF. Based on the CDR3 plus reference TRBV7-2 and TRBJ1-1, the full variable domain is GAGVSQSPSNKVTEKGKDVELRCDPISGHTALYWYRQSLGQGLEFLIYFQGNSAPDKSGLPSDRFSAERTGGSVSTLTIQRTQQEDSAVYLCASSFTGPDSEAFFGQGTRLTVV.

The chain has TRBV19 and TRBJ1-1; no firm D call. CDR1 and CDR2 (germline): LNHDA, SQIVND (reference sequence). The CDR3 loop spans 15 amino acids. V was cut by 3 bases and J by 0 bases, with 11 bases left in between. CDR3 bases: TGTGCCAGTAGTATTAGTAGAGCAATGAACACTGAAGCTTTCTTT. This translates into CASSISRAMNTEAFF.

The chain is built from TRBV12-3 or TRBV12-4 and TRBJ2-1; 9 bases align to TRBD2. The CDR3 sequence is 14 residues long. The junction had 8 bases not matched to a gene; V was cut back by 7 bases and J by 7 bases. CDR3 bases: TGTGCCAGCAACCGGGCTAGCGGGGTAAATGAGCAGTTCTTC. Translated: CASNRASGVNEQFF.

This clonotype has only a few counts. The chain couples TRBV2 to TRBJ2-3; no reliable D call. This CDR3 has 14 residues. From germline, CDR1 is SNHLY and CDR2 FYNNEI. The V and J ends lost 8 bases and 4 bases respectively, with 16 bases between them. CDR3 amino acids: CASRFLHRSDTQYF. The CDR3 region has the DNA TGTGCCAGCCGCTTCCTTCATCGATCAGATACGCAGTATTTT.

The genes are TRBV6-5 and TRBJ1-1; perhaps TRBD1 as D (5 bases). Germline V gene sequence: CDR1 MNHEY, CDR2 SVGAGI. Deletions cut 0 bases from V and 8 bases from J, with 13 bases between. The CDR3 runs to 14 residues. The CDR3 protein is CASSYSRQGSEAFF. Here the CDR3 DNA reads TGTGCCAGCAGTTACTCTCGGCAGGGTAGCGAAGCTTTCTTT.

The chain employs TRBV6-2 or TRBV6-3 and TRBJ1-2; 7 bases match TRBD1. Germline-derived CDR1 and CDR2 are MNHEY and SVGEGT. CDR3 length: 12 amino acids. J gave up 8 bases and V 8 bases, and 8 bases lay outside the gene matches. The CDR3 nucleotides read TGTGCCAGCGAGGACAGGCCGAGCGGCTACACCTTC. This encodes CASEDRPSGYTF.

In its sample, this clonotype was seen a few times. This CDR3 is CASSQEWAGGTDTQHF. CDR3 in DNA: TGCGCCAGCAGCCAAGAATGGGCGGGGGGCACAGATACGCAGCATTTT. The V and J genes are TRBV4-3 and TRBJ2-3, with D possibly being TRBD1 (6 bases). The DNA end is a closer match to TRBJ1-5, so the J assignment may be wrong. The CDR3 has 16 residues. The germline V gene encodes CDR1 LGHNA and CDR2 YSLEER.

The CDR3, as DNA: TGTGCCAGCAGCTGGGGGGGACTCACCTCTGGGGCCAACGTCCTGACTTTC. This gives the protein CASSWGGLTSGANVLTF. The chain employs TRBV7-2 and TRBJ2-6; 7 bases line up with TRBD2. The V gene end was trimmed by 4 bases and the J gene end by 0 bases; junction bases not matched to a gene: 6. The germline CDR1 and CDR2 sequences are SGHTA and FQGNSA. The CDR3 spans 17 residues.

This chain uses TRBV7-8 with TRBJ1-5; possibly TRBD1 for D (5 bases). Deletions cut 5 bases from V and 2 bases from J, with 16 bases between. The CDR3 totals 16 residues. Germline-derived CDR1 and CDR2 are SGHVS and FQNEAQ. CDR3 protein: CASSGMQGLRNQPQHF. The CDR3 DNA sequence: TGTGCCAGCAGCGGAATGCAGGGACTGCGCAATCAGCCCCAGCATTTT.

This sequence joins TRBV19 and TRBJ2-6; 10 nucleotides line up with TRBD1. Germline loops: CDR1 LNHDA, CDR2 SQIVND (reference sequence). Germline trimming cut 7 bases from V and 0 bases from J; bases unmatched to any gene: 3. CDR3 size: 16 residues. CDR3 protein: CASKGQGNSGANVLTF. In nucleotides, the CDR3 is TGTGCCAGTAAGGGACAGGGGAACTCTGGGGCCAACGTCCTGACTTTC.

The gene calls are TRBV2 and TRBJ2-1, with D unclear. The CDR3 runs 12 residues. Germline V gene sequence: CDR1 SNHLY, CDR2 FYNNEI. The germline V and J ends were trimmed by 7 bases and 3 bases, with 7 bases remaining between them. CDR3 bases: TGTGCCAGCACAAGGAGCTACAATGAGCAGTTCTTC. Its protein is CASTRSYNEQFF.

The genes are TRBV7-2 and TRBJ2-7; the D gene is possibly TRBD2 (5 bases). The germline gives CDR1 SGHTA, CDR2 FQGNSA. V shed 5 bases and J shed 3 bases, with 26 bases lying between them. The CDR3 is made up of 18 amino acids. The CDR3 region is CASSGVRALTSNFYEQYF. As DNA, the CDR3 is TGTGCCAGCAGCGGGGTGCGGGCCCTAACGTCTAACTTCTACGAGCAGTACTTC.

This sequence joins TRBV29-1 and TRBJ2-5; D is undetermined. V was trimmed by 6 bases and J by 2 bases, leaving 13 bases between them. The CDR3 is 13 amino acids. CDR1 is SQVTM, CDR2 ANQGSEA, per germline. The CDR3 spells CSVDPMGQETQYF. The CDR3 DNA is TGCAGCGTGGACCCTATGGGGCAAGAGACCCAGTACTTC. Full variable domain (remainder filled in from reference TRBV29-1 and TRBJ2-5): SAVISQKPSRDICQRGTSLTIQCQVDSQVTMMFWYRQQPGQSLTLIATANQGSEATYESGFVIDKFPISRPNLTFSTLTVSNMSPEDSSIYLCSVDPMGQETQYFGPGTRLLVL.

This clonotype was observed at least ten times. This chain joins TRBV6-1 and TRBJ2-6; D not certain. V was cut by 7 bases and J by 0 bases, with 10 bases left in between. This CDR3 contains 15 residues. Germline loops: CDR1 MNHNS, CDR2 SASEGT. The CDR3 protein is CASTAVNSGANVLTF. The CDR3 DNA follows: TGTGCCAGCACCGCGGTCAACTCTGGGGCCAACGTCCTGACTTTC.

V gene TRBV10-3 combines with J gene TRBJ1-3, with no clear D. CDR1 and CDR2 from the germline V gene are ENHRY and SYGVKD. The V and J ends lost 3 bases and 0 bases respectively, with 9 bases between them. This CDR3 region has 15 residues. CDR3 in DNA: TGTGCCATCAGTGAAGTTGTCAGCTCTGGAAACACCATATATTTT. Its protein product is CAISEVVSSGNTIYF.

This clonotype was counted at least ten times. The CDR3 DNA reads TGCGCCAGCAGCCAAGGACAGCCGGGGTGGGATACGCAGTATTTT. It encodes CASSQGQPGWDTQYF. The rearrangement uses TRBV4-1 and TRBJ2-3; D is possibly TRBD1 or TRBD2 (5 bases each). Germline V CDR1 and CDR2: MGHRA, YSYEKL. V lost 1 base, J lost 6 bases, and 14 bases lay in between. This CDR3 has 15 residues.

The chain is built from TRBV20-1 and TRBJ2-3; D remains unclear. CDR3 length: 12 residues. Trimming cost V 4 bases and J 2 bases, with 7 bases left between them. Germline assignment: CDR1 DFQATT and CDR2 SNEGSKA (reference sequence). This chain's CDR3 is CSANSDTDTQYF. DNA for the CDR3: TGCAGTGCTAACTCGGACACAGATACGCAGTATTTT.

The V call is TRBV7-2, the J call TRBJ2-1; unclear D gene. There are 12 residues in the CDR3. CDR1 and CDR2 (germline): SGHTA, FQGNSA. Trimming pared 5 bases from V and 8 bases from J, leaving 10 bases between. The CDR3 sequence is CASSPVIYEQFF. CDR3 DNA sequence: TGTGCCAGCAGCCCCGTGATCTATGAGCAGTTCTTC.

The rearrangement uses TRBV12-5 and TRBJ1-1, with D possibly being TRBD1 (5 bases). Germline CDR1 and CDR2: LGHNT and FRNRAP. Trimming took 8 bases from V and 10 from J, leaving 20 bases between them. The CDR3 spans 13 residues. DNA of the CDR3: TGTGCTAGTCCACTTGGAGGGACCCCTGTAGCTTTCTTT. Encoded protein: CASPLGGTPVAFF.

This clonotype was found a few times. The chain joins TRBV20-1 to TRBJ2-5, with 11 bases matching TRBD1. The J call is in doubt because the DNA end fits TRBJ2-7 better. CDR1 and CDR2 (germline): DFQATT, SNEGSKA (reference sequence). The CDR3 sequence is 13 residues long. CDR3 coding DNA: TGCAGTGCCAGGACAGGGGGCTTCGACGAGCAGTACTTC. This gives the protein CSARTGGFDEQYF.

A few counts support this clonotype. Mismatch with germline at one junction end may stem from a read error. V and J are TRBV20-1 and TRBJ2-5, with D possibly being TRBD2 (6 bases). From germline, CDR1 is DFQATT and CDR2 SNEGSKA (reference sequence). The CDR3 covers 13 residues. The CDR3 DNA is TGCAGTGCTAGAGAGACTAGACAAGAGGCCCAGTACTTC. Its translation: CSARETRQEAQYF.

V gene TRBV28 combines with J gene TRBJ1-1; D unclear. V lost 7 bases and J lost 2, with 14 bases in between. This CDR3 is 14 amino acids long. The germline V gene has CDR1 MDHEN and CDR2 SYDVKM. CDR3 bases: TGTGCCAGCACTATCCTAGGAGTAAACACTGAAGCTTTCTTT. Its translation: CASTILGVNTEAFF.

The chain joins TRBV6-2 or TRBV6-3 to TRBJ2-2, with 10 bases lining up with TRBD2. The ends lost 11 bases at V and 5 bases at J; junction bases unmatched: 5. From germline, CDR1 is MNHEY and CDR2 SVGEGT. This CDR3 has 13 amino acids. The CDR3 region is CAERAGGTGELFF. For the CDR3, the DNA is TGTGCCGAACGAGCGGGGGGGACCGGGGAGCTGTTTTTT.

On this clonotype itself: It is likely a read error, because the conserved phenylalanine at the end of the CDR3 is missing. V and J are TRBV5-1 and TRBJ2-7, with 9 bases lining up with TRBD1. The CDR3 contains 14 residues. The junction had 3 bases not matched to a gene; V was cut back by 5 bases and J by 0 bases. Germline V gene lookup returns CDR1 SGHRS and CDR2 YFSETQ. CDR3: CASRRDRDSYEQYL. The CDR3 DNA reads as TGCGCCAGCAGGAGGGACAGGGACTCCTACGAGCAGTACCTC.

Only a few counts were recorded for this clonotype. The chain couples TRBV20-1 to TRBJ2-7, with 9 bases that match TRBD1. The CDR3 has 18 residues. CDR1 and CDR2 (germline): DFQATT, SNEGSKA (reference sequence). Unmatched junction bases numbered 15, after V lost 0 bases and J lost 3 bases. CDR3 coding DNA: TGCAGTGCTAGAGATCAGGCCCCCCAGACAGGGGGATACTACGAGCAGTACTTC. This gives the protein CSARDQAPQTGGYYEQYF.

This clonotype was observed once. Sequence at one end of the junction differs from germline and may be a read error. The chain carries TRBV7-9 and TRBJ1-2; D unresolved. Germline V CDR1 and CDR2: SEHNR, FQNEAQ (reference sequence). The CDR3 spans 14 residues. CDR3 sequence reads: CASSLAGANFGYTF. CDR3 sequence (DNA): TGTGCCAGCAGCTTAGCGGGAGCTAACTTTGGCTACACCTTC. The variable domain in full, completed from reference TRBV7-9 and TRBJ1-2, reads DTGVSQNPRHKITKRGQNVTFRCDPISEHNRLYWYRQTLGQGPEFLTYFQNEAQLEKSRLLSDRFSAERPKGSFSTLEIQRTEQGDSAMYLCASSLAGANFGYTFGSGTRLTVV.

This clonotype was counted a few times. This chain uses TRBV9 with TRBJ1-2; D call uncertain. CDR3 length: 13 residues. V was pared by 0 bases and J by 0 bases, with 3 bases between. Germline V gene sequence: CDR1 SGDLS, CDR2 YYNGEE. The CDR3 DNA follows: TGTGCCAGCAGCGTAGTTTCTAACTATGGCTACACCTTC. Its translation is CASSVVSNYGYTF.